One sample yielded the 16 T cell receptor beta chains listed below, sequenced in a study of T cell clonality in common variable immunodeficiency. Generated by immunoSEQ multiplex PCR, the TCRdb table keeps only in-frame clones and is missing some. This sample carries roughly 28,000 clones, none of them present only once. The sample taken for sequencing was peripheral blood mononuclear cells. The receptor set was obtained from a person between 18 and 75 years old in good health.

Concerning this clone: The read comes to an end 3 residues before the CDR3 does, leaving the germline J gene to fill in the end. The chain has TRBV5-4 and TRBJ2-7; D not certain. V was pared by 0 bases and J by 3 bases, with 7 bases between. Germline CDR1 SGHNT, CDR2 YYREEE (reference sequence). The CDR3 runs 13 residues. The sequenced part of the CDR3 DNA is TGTGCCAGCAGCTTGGATCAGGTCTACGAG. This translates into CASSLDQVYE. The whole CDR3 sequence is CASSLDQVYEQYF.

This clone appeared many times. Sequencing ends 3 residues short of the CDR3 end; the germline J gene provides the rest. V gene TRBV30 combines with J gene TRBJ2-2, with TRBD1 matching 10 bases. CDR3 size: 14 residues. Germline V CDR1 and CDR2: GTSNPN, SVGIG (reference sequence). V was clipped by 4 bases and J by 3 bases; unmatched bases: 2. The CDR3 here is CAWTGQGYTGELFF. CDR3 DNA, as far as it was read: TGTGCCTGGACGGGACAGGGGTACACCGGGGAG. Full variable domain (outside the CDR3, taken from reference TRBV30 and TRBJ2-2): SQTIHQWPATLVQPVGSPLSLECTVEGTSNPNLYWYRQAAGRGLQLLFYSVGIGQISSEVPQNLSASRPQDRQFILSSKKLLLSDSGFYLCAWTGQGYTGELFFGEGSRLTVL.

This clone was detected ten times or more. The read gets to within 3 residues of the CDR3 end, and the germline J gene fills in the rest. J is TRBJ1-1 and V is TRBV20-1, with TRBD1 matching 8 bases. V gave up 7 bases and J gave up 2 bases; unmatched junction bases: 6. Germline lookup yields CDR1 DFQATT and CDR2 SNEGSKA (reference sequence). The CDR3 runs to 13 residues. The CDR3 reads CSGAGGRNTEAFF. CDR3 DNA (partial): TGCAGTGGGGCAGGGGGCCGTAACACTGAA.

Many counts were recorded for this clone. The read terminates 3 residues before the CDR3 end, so the remaining end is supplied by the germline J gene. The chain carries TRBV29-1 and TRBJ1-6; D ambiguous. The V gene's germline CDR1 is SQVTM and CDR2 ANQGSEA. The CDR3 is made up of 12 amino acids. V lost 4 bases and J 9 bases, leaving 10 bases between the germline ends. Partial CDR3 DNA: TGCAGCGTTGGGCGACCGGGTTCACCC. It yields the protein CSVGRPGSP. The whole CDR3 region reads CSVGRPGSPLHF.

This clone was recorded many times. The CDR3 extends 3 residues past the end of the read, so its final part is completed from the germline J gene. The chain carries TRBV28 and TRBJ2-1; tentative D call: TRBD1 (6 bases). V dropped 6 bases and J dropped 4 bases, with 16 bases sitting between them. The CDR3 runs to 15 residues. CDR1 and CDR2 from the germline V gene are MDHEN and SYDVKM. The sequenced CDR3 bases are TGTGCCAGCAGACCACCAGGGGCCCTTTACAATGAG. The encoded protein is CASRPPGALYNE. The whole CDR3 sequence reads CASRPPGALYNEQFF.

This clone appeared many times. The read ends 3 residues shy of where the CDR3 ends; the end is completed using the germline J gene. The gene calls are TRBV20-1 and TRBJ2-3, with TRBD2 matching 7 bases. V lost 6 bases and J lost 2; bases outside the gene matches: 11. Per germline, CDR1 DFQATT and CDR2 SNEGSKA (reference sequence). The CDR3 consists of 15 residues. The part of the CDR3 DNA that was read is TGCAGTGCCATAACTAGCGAGGGCCCCACAGATACG. This translates into CSAITSEGPTDT. The complete CDR3 sequence is CSAITSEGPTDTQYF.

This clone was observed a few times. The read terminates 3 residues ahead of where the CDR3 ends, so the germline J gene completes it. The chain recombines TRBV11-2 with TRBJ2-5; D is unclear. The CDR3 length is 12 residues. V gave up 4 bases and J gave up 4 bases, with 7 bases separating them. The germline CDR1 and CDR2 sequences are SGHAT and FQNNGV. The CDR3: CASSSRPETQYF. The CDR3 DNA, read in part, is TGTGCCAGCAGCTCTAGGCCAGAGACC.

This clone was seen many times. CDR3 loop: CASATGTGGSKEMNTEAFF. CDR3 bases read: TGCGCCAGCGCAACGGGGACAGGGGGCTCAAAAGAGATGAACACTGAA. V usage is TRBV5-1 and J usage is TRBJ1-1; 12 bases map to TRBD1. The sequenced fragment ends 3 residues before the CDR3 boundary, so the rest is inferred from the germline J gene. The CDR3 has 19 amino acids. CDR1 and CDR2 from the germline V gene are SGHRS and YFSETQ. The V segment lost 7 bases and the J segment 0 bases; nucleotides outside the gene matches: 16.

Ten or more counts support this clone. Coverage ceases 3 residues before the CDR3 finishes, and the germline J gene fills in the end. The chain employs TRBV20-1 and TRBJ1-2; 9 nucleotides align to TRBD1. The CDR3 is 15 residues long. Germline trimming cut 2 bases from V and 2 bases from J; bases unmatched to any gene: 6. Germline loops: CDR1 DFQATT, CDR2 SNEGSKA (reference sequence). Partial CDR3 DNA: TGCAGTGCTAGATTACCGGGACAGGGAAACTATGGC. Protein product: CSARLPGQGNYG. In full, the CDR3 reads CSARLPGQGNYGYTF.

This clone was seen ten or more times. The DNA ends 3 residues before the CDR3 does, and the rest of the CDR3 is filled in from the germline J gene. The genes are TRBV11-3 and TRBJ1-1; D is possibly TRBD1 (6 bases). This CDR3 is built from 15 residues. Germline loops: CDR1 SGHNT, CDR2 YENEEA. With 4 bases removed from V and 2 bases from J, the gap between germline ends came to 14 bases. Incomplete CDR3 DNA: TGTGCCAGCAGCTCTCAGACAGGAGATAACACTGAA. It codes for CASSSQTGDNTE. The full CDR3 is CASSSQTGDNTEAFF.

This clone was detected a few times. The CDR3 goes on 3 residues after the read ends, and that part is filled in from the germline J gene. The J gene is TRBJ2-3, the V gene TRBV20-1, with 10 nucleotides matching TRBD2. The CDR3 is 15 residues long. The germline gives CDR1 DFQATT, CDR2 SNEGSKA (reference sequence). The CDR3: CSARARTSGQETQYF. The CDR3 DNA, read in part, is TGCAGTGCTAGAGCGCGGACTAGCGGCCAAGAGACG.

This clone has a count of ten or more. The missing CDR3 end, 3 residues past where the read stops, is filled in from the germline J gene. The chain carries TRBV5-1 and TRBJ2-1; the match to TRBD2 covers 7 bases. Germline CDR1 reads SGHRS; CDR2 reads YFSETQ. Germline trimming cut 0 bases from V and 2 bases from J; bases unmatched to any gene: 5. CDR3 length: 16 amino acids. The sequenced part of the CDR3 DNA is TGCGCCAGCAGCTTGGTGGGGGGGTGGCCCTACAATGAG. Translated, it gives CASSLVGGWPYNE. The CDR3 in its entirety is CASSLVGGWPYNEQFF.

This clone was counted at least ten times. The sequenced fragment ends 3 residues before the CDR3 boundary, so the rest is inferred from the germline J gene. The V call is TRBV7-8, the J call TRBJ2-7; 7 nucleotides align to TRBD1. CDR3 length: 15 residues. Unmatched junction bases numbered 10, after V lost 5 bases and J lost 3 bases. In germline, CDR1 is SGHVS, CDR2 FQNEAQ. The CDR3 is CASSDDRVPLYEQYF. The CDR3 bases that were read are TGTGCCAGCAGCGACGACAGGGTCCCCCTCTACGAG.

This clone was found many times. The read terminates 3 residues ahead of where the CDR3 ends, so the germline J gene completes it. This sequence joins TRBV5-1 and TRBJ2-2; 12 bases fit TRBD2. J lost 7 bases, V lost 3 bases, and 4 bases had no gene match. The length of the CDR3 is 15 residues. Germline assignment: CDR1 SGHRS and CDR2 YFSETQ. CDR3 sequence reads: CASSWTSGDLGELFF. The part of the CDR3 DNA that was read is TGCGCCAGCAGCTGGACTAGCGGGGATCTCGGGGAG. The full variable domain, with the rest looked up from reference TRBV5-1 and TRBJ2-2, is KAGVTQTPRYLIKTRGQQVTLSCSPISGHRSVSWYQQTPGQGLQFLFEYFSETQRNKGNFPGRFSGRQFSNSRSEMNVSTLELGDSALYLCASSWTSGDLGELFFGEGSRLTVL.

This clone was detected only a few times. The sequence runs out 3 residues before the end of the CDR3; the remainder is reconstructed from the germline J gene. The J gene is TRBJ2-7, the V gene TRBV7-9; D is unclear. V shed 1 base and J shed 3 bases, with 10 bases lying between them. CDR1 and CDR2 (germline): SEHNR, FQNEAQ (reference sequence). This CDR3 region has 14 residues. The CDR3 region is CASSLGREYYEQYF. Incomplete CDR3 DNA: TGTGCCAGCAGCTTAGGCAGAGAGTACTACGAG.

This clone has a count of ten or more. The missing CDR3 end, 3 residues past where the read stops, is filled in from the germline J gene. The chain is built from TRBV11-2 and TRBJ2-5, with a tentative D call TRBD2 (5 bases). The CDR3 extends over 14 amino acids. V was cut by 5 bases and J by 0 bases, with 10 bases left in between. Germline CDR1 reads SGHAT; CDR2 reads FQNNGV. The part of the CDR3 DNA that was read is TGTGCCAGCAGCACCACTAGTCACCAAGAGACC. Its protein product is CASSTTSHQET. The complete CDR3 sequence is CASSTTSHQETQYF. Based on the CDR3 plus reference TRBV11-2 and TRBJ2-5, the full variable domain is EAGVAQSPRYKIIEKRQSVAFWCNPISGHATLYWYQQILGQGPKLLIQFQNNGVVDDSQLPKDRFSAERLKGVDSTLKIQPAKLEDSAVYLCASSTTSHQETQYFGPGTRLLVL.